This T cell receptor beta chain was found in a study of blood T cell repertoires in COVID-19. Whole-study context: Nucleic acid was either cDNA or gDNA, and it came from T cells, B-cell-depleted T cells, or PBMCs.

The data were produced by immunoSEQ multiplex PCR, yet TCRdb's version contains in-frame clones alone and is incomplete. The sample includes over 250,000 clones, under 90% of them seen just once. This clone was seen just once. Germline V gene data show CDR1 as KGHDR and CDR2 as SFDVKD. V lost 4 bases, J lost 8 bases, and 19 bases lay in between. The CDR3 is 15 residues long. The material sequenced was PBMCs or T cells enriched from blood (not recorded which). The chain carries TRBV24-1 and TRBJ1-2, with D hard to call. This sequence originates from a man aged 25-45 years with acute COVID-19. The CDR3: CATSETGRTAGGYTF. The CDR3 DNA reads TGTGCCACCAGTGAAACTGGACGGACGGCGGGGGGCTACACCTTC.